This T cell receptor (beta chain) derives from a study of cytomegalovirus exposure and HLA in healthy donors. The study's findings and limits: DRB1 showed the most TCR associations and HLA-C the fewest in a later analysis, as rates varied by HLA locus. Likely technical artifact: a cluster of highly shared sequence variants. Later analysis suggested most CMV-associated TCR beta chains were HLA-restricted. An analysis that was carried out later associated 15,000 to 20,000 TCR beta sequences with HLA alleles at 0.05 false discovery rate.

Amplification used 60 Vbeta primers and 13 Jbeta primers. Sequencing used immunoSEQ multiplex PCR; TCRdb keeps in-frame clones, though not all of them. The table includes approximately 170,000 clones, just under 75% detected once. Of note for this clone: Its target is not known.

The receptor's source is a woman aged 25 to 39 in good health and CMV-seropositive. The sequencing sample was made of PBMCs.

The CDR3 DNA is TGCAGCGTTGAAGAGGGGCGGCGGAACACCGGGGAGCTGTTTTTT. This encodes CSVEEGRRNTGELFF. The chain couples TRBV29-1 to TRBJ2-2; possibly TRBD1 for D (5 bases). The CDR3 totals 15 residues. From germline, CDR1 is SQVTM and CDR2 ANQGSEA. V was trimmed by 0 bases and J by 1 base, leaving 9 bases between them.